A single T cell receptor (beta chain) is shown here with its context. From germline, CDR1 is MNHEY and CDR2 SVGAGI. The CDR3 extends over 14 amino acids. V was cut by 2 bases and J by 0 bases, with 7 bases left in between. This entry comes from a study of blood T cell repertoires in COVID-19. Study details: The origin of the acute and convalescent COVID-19 samples was the United States, Italy and Spain. PBMCs, B-cell-depleted T cells, or T cells provided the cDNA or gDNA that made up the material.

Per the original methods: Estimation of nucleated cell counts relied on the amplification of reference gene primers. This table comes from immunoSEQ multiplex PCR, and its TCRdb copy is limited to in-frame clones, with some not included. The V and J calls and clone size come from that table; D and trimming were worked out from the DNA. The table shows fewer than 60,000 clones, with roughly 90% occurring only once. What was sequenced was peripheral blood. The chain links TRBV6-5 to TRBJ1-1; D is uncertain. This TCR came from a human donor in a cohort sampled during active COVID-19. CDR3 DNA: TGTGCCAGCAGTTACCTGAGTATGAACACTGAAGCTTTCTTT. Translating gives CASSYLSMNTEAFF.